These 11 T cell receptor beta chains share one sample of origin, sequenced in a study of spatial heterogeneity in lung cancer. The time point denotes: blood at routine non-recurrence follow-up after resection. TCRdb re-derived calls from the 5' RACE reads in MiXCR, one entry per CDR3 protein. In the table there are 15,000 to 20,000 distinct CDR3 sequences, about 10% of which are singletons. This material consisted of PBMCs, taken at follow-up. The receptors come from a male donor with early-stage non-small cell lung cancer.

This clonotype rates as medium-sized (0.01 to 0.1%). The chain carries TRBV11-2 and TRBJ2-1; D is unclear. The V and J ends lost 5 bases and 3 bases respectively, with 5 bases between them. The CDR3 covers 12 residues. The germline gives CDR1 SGHAT, CDR2 FQNNGV. The CDR3 sequence: CASSPRYNEQFF. The CDR3 bases are TGTGCCAGCAGCCCCCGCTACAATGAGCAGTTCTTC.

Turning to this clonotype: Since a much larger clone is just one base distant, this may be a read error. This chain joins TRBV7-8 and TRBJ1-2; 7 bases are a match to TRBD1. This CDR3 has 14 amino acids. Germline CDR1 reads SGHVS; CDR2 reads FQNEAQ. CDR3 nucleotides: TGTACCAGCAGCCGAAGGGACAGAAGCTATGGCTACACCTTC. This translates into CTSSRRDRSYGYTF.

This clonotype was found a few times. The chain couples TRBV19 to TRBJ2-1; unclear D gene. This CDR3 has 12 residues. Looked up from germline, CDR1 is LNHDA and CDR2 is SQIVND (reference sequence). V was pared by 3 bases and J by 5 bases, with 5 bases between. CDR3 region: CASSIVDNEQFF. DNA of the CDR3: TGTGCCAGTAGTATCGTCGACAATGAGCAGTTCTTC. Full variable domain (rest looked up from reference TRBV19 and TRBJ2-1): DGGITQSPKYLFRKEGQNVTLSCEQNLNHDAMYWYRQDPGQGLRLIYYSQIVNDFQKGDIAEGYSVSREKKESFPLTVTSAQKNPTAFYLCASSIVDNEQFFGPGTRLTVL.

Comments on this clonotype: This may stem from a read error, because a much larger clone lies one nucleotide away. The chain couples TRBV6-5 to TRBJ1-2, with a weak D call TRBD1 (6 bases). CDR1 and CDR2 from the germline V gene are MNHEY and SVGAGI. The CDR3 spans 13 residues. The CDR3 bases are TGTGCCAGCAGAAGGACAGACAACTATCGCTACACCTTC. Its translation: CASRRTDNYRYTF.

This rearrangement joins TRBV5-1 to TRBJ2-2; D unresolved. The CDR3 is 14 amino acids. The germline V and J ends were trimmed by 3 bases and 1 base, with 7 bases remaining between them. The germline CDR1 and CDR2 sequences are SGHRS and YFSETQ. CDR3 sequence: CASSSPGNTGELFF. In DNA, the CDR3 is TGCGCCAGCAGCTCTCCAGGGAACACCGGGGAGCTGTTTTTT.

This clonotype occurred many times. CDR3 bases: TGCGCCAGCAGCCAGGGGACTAGCGGGGGGGCTAGCACAGATACGCAGTATTTT. It specifies CASSQGTSGGASTDTQYF. The V call is TRBV4-1, the J call TRBJ2-3; 16 positions match TRBD2. V lost 3 bases and J lost 0; bases outside the gene matches: 3. The germline V gene has CDR1 MGHRA and CDR2 YSYEKL. This CDR3 has 18 amino acids.

This clonotype was seen many times. The chain carries TRBV24-1 and TRBJ2-1; D is unclear. The germline V and J ends were trimmed by 5 bases and 7 bases, with 5 bases remaining between them. There are 11 residues in the CDR3. Germline CDR1 and CDR2: KGHDR and SFDVKD. The CDR3 DNA sequence: TGTGCCACCAGTGCCGGGAATGAGCAGTTCTTC. It specifies CATSAGNEQFF.

There are a few counts of this clonotype. V and J are TRBV12-3 or TRBV12-4 and TRBJ2-1; possible D gene TRBD2, 5 bases. Trimming removed 5 bases from V and 7 bases from J, with 24 bases in between. CDR3 length: 17 amino acids. The CDR3 sequence: CASSPGVVVGEKNEQFF. CDR3 DNA: TGTGCCAGCAGTCCCGGGGTGGTTGTCGGCGAGAAGAATGAGCAGTTCTTC.

The rearrangement joins TRBV14 to TRBJ2-3; TRBD2 matches at 12 bases. V lost 1 base, J lost 5 bases, and 10 bases stayed unmatched. The CDR3 length is 18 residues. The germline gives CDR1 SGHDN, CDR2 FVKESK. CDR3 in DNA: TGTGCCAGCAGCCAAGGCCGGTTCACTAGCGGGAGGATAGATACGCAGTATTTT. Translated: CASSQGRFTSGRIDTQYF. The variable domain in full, completed from reference TRBV14 and TRBJ2-3, reads EAGVTQFPSHSVIEKGQTVTLRCDPISGHDNLYWYRRVMGKEIKFLLHFVKESKQDESGMPNNRFLAERTGGTYSTLKVQPAELEDSGVYFCASSQGRFTSGRIDTQYFGPGTRLTVL.

The table lists this clonotype with a few counts. The chain combines TRBV25-1 with TRBJ2-7; possible D gene TRBD2, 6 bases. CDR1 is MGHDK and CDR2 is SYGVNS in the germline V gene. V was trimmed by 5 bases and J by 0 bases, leaving 8 bases between them. This CDR3 is built from 13 residues. CDR3 in amino acids: CASSIGSSYEQYF. The CDR3 DNA is TGTGCCAGCAGTATCGGGAGCTCCTACGAGCAGTACTTC.

This clonotype was detected only a few times. This sequence joins TRBV3-1 and TRBJ2-1, with 10 bases identical to TRBD2. The CDR3 is 15 residues long. Germline CDR1 and CDR2: LGHDT and YNNKEL (reference sequence). The trim removed 4 bases at V and 5 bases at J, leaving 5 bases unmatched. The CDR3 DNA reads TGTGCCAGCAGCCTAATAGCGGGAGGAAACAATGAGCAGTTCTTC. Translated, it gives CASSLIAGGNNEQFF.